The 15 T cell receptor beta chains in this list originate from one sample, sequenced in a study of regulatory T cells in long-lasting Graves disease. According to the study, TCR beta libraries were built with iRepertoire HTBI primers and CDR3-region Arm-PCR. TCRdb reanalysed the multiplex PCR reads using MiXCR and keeps one entry per CDR3 protein. Of some 440,000 distinct CDR3 sequences in the sample, 20% to 25% were seen once. Specified time point: persistent/refractory GD, antithyroid drugs over 5 years with positive TRAb. The TCR library was prepared using RNA isolated from PBMCs. The sequenced sample was peripheral blood mononuclear cells (PBMCs), obtained when the disease was refractory, from a patient treated with antithyroid drugs. The receptor source for this set is a female donor with Graves disease.

There are many counts of this clonotype. The chain links TRBV30 to TRBJ1-1; a weak D match, TRBD1 (6 bases). The germline V and J ends were trimmed by 1 base and 1 base, with 10 bases remaining between them. Germline CDR1 GTSNPN, CDR2 SVGIG (reference sequence). The length of the CDR3 is 14 residues. CDR3 in DNA: TGTGCCTGGAGTGCGGGACACACGAACACTGAAGCTTTCTTT. Encoded protein: CAWSAGHTNTEAFF.

The chain combines TRBV28 with TRBJ2-3; 8 nucleotides line up with TRBD2. Germline-derived CDR1 and CDR2 are MDHEN and SYDVKM. The CDR3 runs to 15 residues. V dropped 2 bases and J dropped 2; count of bases not matched to a gene: 3. The CDR3 region is CASSLGAGVTDTQYF. The CDR3 DNA sequence: TGTGCCAGCAGTTTAGGAGCGGGAGTCACAGATACGCAGTATTTT.

The chain employs TRBV19 and TRBJ2-1, with TRBD2 matching over 13 bases. The trim removed 5 bases at V and 2 bases at J, leaving 15 bases unmatched. The germline V gene has CDR1 LNHDA and CDR2 SQIVND (reference sequence). The CDR3 is made up of 20 amino acids. CDR3 sequence reads: CASSVGRGGLAGAPYNEQFF. The CDR3, as DNA: TGTGCCAGTAGTGTAGGCAGGGGAGGACTAGCGGGAGCCCCCTACAATGAGCAGTTCTTC.

This clonotype has more than one count but fewer than ten. The chain joins TRBV6-2 or TRBV6-3 to TRBJ2-7, with a tentative D call TRBD2 (6 bases). The CDR3 spans 16 residues. V lost 4 bases to trimming and J lost 0 bases, with 16 bases between them. Germline CDR1 MNHEY, CDR2 SVGEGT. The CDR3, as DNA: TGTGCCAGCAGTTGGGAGGAGGGGAAGAGCTCCTACGAGCAGTACTTC. Translated: CASSWEEGKSSYEQYF.

This clonotype has more than one count but fewer than ten. A read error may explain this, as a much larger clone is one base away. The chain employs TRBV28 and TRBJ1-5; D is uncertain. CDR1 is MDHEN, CDR2 SYDVKM, per germline. This CDR3 spans 14 amino acids. The CDR3 here is CAGSFSVSNQPQHF. The CDR3 DNA follows: TGTGCCGGCAGTTTCAGTGTTAGCAATCAGCCCCAGCATTTT. The full variable domain, rest sourced from reference TRBV28 and TRBJ1-5, is DVKVTQSSRYLVKRTGEKVFLECVQDMDHENMFWYRQDPGLGLRLIYFSYDVKMKEKGDIPEGYSVSREKKERFSLILESASTNQTSMYLCAGSFSVSNQPQHFGDGTRLSIL.

This clonotype was seen repeatedly, ten times or more. CDR3 protein: CASNPPSRTGTGGYTF. For the CDR3, the DNA is TGTGCCAGCAACCCCCCTTCCCGGACGGGGACGGGTGGCTACACCTTC. The chain carries TRBV6-1 and TRBJ1-2; D is possibly TRBD1 (5 bases). Trimming left V 7 bases short and J 7 bases short, with 25 bases between. CDR1 is MNHNS, CDR2 SASEGT, per germline. The CDR3 has 16 residues.

This clonotype was counted once. The chain recombines TRBV24-1 with TRBJ2-3; TRBD1 is a possible D gene (5 bases). Trimming left V 1 base short and J 2 bases short, with 12 bases between. The CDR3 has 16 residues. Germline CDR1 KGHDR, CDR2 SFDVKD. The CDR3 DNA is TGTGCCACCAGTGATTTTGCTGGACAAGTCACAGATACGCAGTATTTT. As protein: CATSDFAGQVTDTQYF.

This clonotype has only a few counts. The genes are TRBV20-1 and TRBJ2-1, with 7 nucleotides matching TRBD2. Per germline, CDR1 DFQATT and CDR2 SNEGSKA (reference sequence). The V segment lost 6 bases and the J segment 3 bases; nucleotides outside the gene matches: 5. The CDR3 consists of 13 residues. CDR3 in amino acids: CSALLADYNEQFF. The CDR3 region has the DNA TGCAGTGCACTGCTAGCGGACTACAATGAGCAGTTCTTC.

J is TRBJ1-2 and V is TRBV18, with 11 bases fitting TRBD1. Germline lookup yields CDR1 KGHSH and CDR2 LQKENI. The CDR3 totals 14 residues. The ends lost 3 bases at V and 8 bases at J; junction bases unmatched: 5. The CDR3: CASSPGQGARGYTF. In DNA, the CDR3 is TGTGCCAGCTCACCCGGACAGGGGGCGCGAGGCTACACCTTC.

Note on this clonotype: This may stem from a read error, because a much larger clone lies one nucleotide away. This sequence joins TRBV28 and TRBJ1-6; no clear D gene. In germline, CDR1 is MDHEN, CDR2 SYDVKM. Trimming took 8 bases from V and 10 from J, leaving 12 bases between them. The CDR3 sequence is 12 residues long. CDR3 region: CASWGRRSPLHF. The CDR3 DNA follows: TGTGCCAGCTGGGGAAGAAGATCACCCCTCCACTTT.

This chain links TRBV11-2 with TRBJ2-1; D gene ambiguous. Germline V lookup: CDR1 SGHAT, CDR2 FQNNGV. V shed 3 bases and J shed 8 bases, with 20 bases lying between them. This CDR3 has 16 amino acids. The DNA for the CDR3 is TGTGCCAGCAGCTTGGGATACGGTCCCGGAAGGTATGAGCAGTTCTTC. Translated: CASSLGYGPGRYEQFF.

This clonotype showed up many times. This rearrangement joins TRBV30 to TRBJ2-4; TRBD1 agrees at 11 bases. V dropped 1 base and J dropped 8; count of bases not matched to a gene: 7. The germline V gene has CDR1 GTSNPN and CDR2 SVGIG (reference sequence). The CDR3 is 15 amino acids. The CDR3 nucleotides are TGTGCCTGGAGTGAAGGGACAGGGGGAGGGTACATTCAGTACTTC. Translating it yields CAWSEGTGGGYIQYF.

V usage is TRBV19 and J usage is TRBJ1-2, with D tentatively TRBD1 (5 bases). The CDR3 runs 14 residues. The V and J ends lost 3 bases and 4 bases respectively, with 12 bases between them. Germline CDR1 is LNHDA and CDR2 is SQIVND (reference sequence). CDR3 nucleotide sequence: TGTGCCAGTAGTATCGCGCAGGGAACCTATGGCTACACCTTC. Residues: CASSIAQGTYGYTF.

This clonotype was seen only a few times. The chain combines TRBV28 with TRBJ1-6; TRBD1 might be the D (5 bases). V lost 1 base and J lost 7, with 14 bases in between. The CDR3 length is 16 residues. Germline V gives CDR1 MDHEN, CDR2 SYDVKM. The CDR3 reads CASSLFGGVANSPLHF. The CDR3 DNA sequence: TGTGCCAGCAGTTTATTTGGGGGAGTAGCAAATTCACCCCTCCACTTT.

The J gene is TRBJ1-5, the V gene TRBV12-3 or TRBV12-4, with D hard to call. The V and J ends lost 3 bases and 5 bases respectively, with 11 bases between them. CDR3 length equals 14 residues. CDR3 protein: CASSFGVTDQPQHF. The CDR3 region has the DNA TGTGCCAGCAGTTTCGGGGTTACCGATCAGCCCCAGCATTTT.